The present T cell receptor (beta chain) was sequenced within a study of beta chain features in type 1 diabetes. The study reverse transcribed the entire isolated RNA, so it sequenced expressed TCRB transcripts. Data came from immunoSEQ multiplex PCR; TCRdb stores just in-frame clones and leaves some out. The table includes 810,000 or so clones, about 17% detected once. Whole-study findings and limits: Among all four CD4+ subsets, Type 1 diabetes patients had TCRB CDR3s that were moderately but significantly shorter. A closer apparent resemblance between naive, central memory and Treg TCRB repertoires was seen in patients than in healthy donors.

Worth noting for this clone: Its matching antigen is unknown.

The sequenced sample consisted of naive CD4+ T cells from blood. The sequence was collected from a woman aged 18-35 years in good health.

The CDR3 coding sequence is TGCAGCGCGGGGGCTGGACTTACTTACGAGCAGTACTTC. Its protein is CSAGAGLTYEQYF. The chain joins TRBV29-1 to TRBJ2-7; D is tentatively TRBD1 or TRBD2 (6 bases each). The CDR3 consists of 13 residues. From germline, CDR1 is SQVTM and CDR2 ANQGSEA. Deletions cut 7 bases from V and 4 bases from J, with 17 bases between.